A selection of T cell receptor beta chains follows, all from one sample in a study of cytomegalovirus exposure and HLA in healthy donors. Using immunoSEQ multiplex PCR, the repertoire was profiled, and TCRdb retains in-frame clones only, with some absent. This table holds 95,000 to 110,000 clones, around 61% found once. Sequenced input: PBMCs. The receptors stem from a woman in her 50s in good health and CMV-seronegative. CDR3s include the opening cysteine and the closing phenylalanine or tryptophan. D genes are given only for firm matches. Where a row states a size, it is once, few, many or the class of an expanded clone; other rows omit it.

D gene	J gene	clone size	V gene	CDR3 DNA	CDR3 protein
TRBD1	TRBJ1-2	-	TRBV4-1	TGCGCCAGCAGCCAAGATTCGGACAGGGGGCCGGTCTATGGCTACACCTTC	CASSQDSDRGPVYGYTF
-	TRBJ1-4	few	TRBV28	TGTGCCAGCAATACAGCAACTAATGAAAAACTGTTTTTT	CASNTATNEKLFF
TRBD1	TRBJ1-2	few	TRBV28	TGTGCCAGCAGCAGGGGGTATGGCTACACCTTC	CASSRGYGYTF
TRBD1	TRBJ1-2	-	TRBV5-5	TGTGCCAGCAACCCCGGAAACAGGGGCGGCGGCTACACCTTC	CASNPGNRGGGYTF
-	TRBJ2-1	-	TRBV28	TGTGCCAGCAGTCCCCAGAGGATAGGTTCCTACAATGAGCAGTTCTTC	CASSPQRIGSYNEQFF
-	TRBJ1-4	few	TRBV6-6	TGTGCCAGCAGCTCCCTTGAAAAACTGTTTTTT	CASSSLEKLFF
-	TRBJ1-3	-	TRBV10-1	TGCGCCAGCAGTAAACAGGTTGATGGAAACACCATATATTTT	CASSKQVDGNTIYF
TRBD1	TRBJ1-2	-	TRBV5-5	TGTGCCAGCAGCTTGGTGGGGGACAGTCTCTATGGCTACACCTTC	CASSLVGDSLYGYTF
TRBD2	TRBJ2-7	-	TRBV7-2	TGTGCCAGCAGCTTAGTGGGGCTGGGCGGGGGCTACGAGCAGTACTTC	CASSLVGLGGGYEQYF
-	TRBJ2-7	-	TRBV5-1	TGCGCCAGCAGCTTGAGGGGGACCTCCTACGAGCAGTACTTC	CASSLRGTSYEQYF
-	TRBJ2-3	-	TRBV5-1	TGCGCCAGCGGGCGGGACCTCCAACTCGAAGAACAGTATTTT	CASGRDLQLEEQYF
TRBD2	TRBJ2-7	-	TRBV6-1	TGTGCCAGCAGTGAAGCTAGCGGGGGGACCAGGGTCTACGAGCAGTACTTC	CASSEASGGTRVYEQYF
TRBD2	TRBJ2-3	-	TRBV25-1	TGTGCCAGCAGTGAAGCCCTAGCGGGGCTCACAGATACGCAGTATTTT	CASSEALAGLTDTQYF
TRBD2	TRBJ2-1	once	TRBV5-6	TGTGCCAGCAGCTTGGGGCGGACTAGCGATTCGAATGAGCAGTTCTTC	CASSLGRTSDSNEQFF
-	TRBJ2-7	-	TRBV4-3	TGCGCCAGCAGCCAAGATCATCGTTGGACAGCCTACGAGCAGTACTTC	CASSQDHRWTAYEQYF
-	TRBJ1-4	-	TRBV19	TGTGCCAGTAGTCAGGCGGGACGCGAAAAACTGTTTTTT	CASSQAGREKLFF
TRBD2	TRBJ2-5	-	TRBV4-1	TGCGCCAGCAGCCCCGTCTTCGGCGGGAGGGCCGGGACCCAGTACTTC	CASSPVFGGRAGTQYF
-	TRBJ1-5	-	TRBV2	TGTGCCGCTAAAACGGGGGTAAATCAGCCCCAGCATTTT	CAAKTGVNQPQHF
-	TRBJ1-4	-	TRBV29-1	TGCAGCGTTGCTGCGTCAACTAATGAAAAACTGTTTTTT	CSVAASTNEKLFF
-	TRBJ2-5	-	TRBV5-1	TGCGCCAGCAGCTTAGGGGCAGGGGAAAAAGAGACCCAGTACTTC	CASSLGAGEKETQYF
TRBD1	TRBJ1-2	-	TRBV12-5	TGTGCTAGTGGTCTCGGGACAGGGGACCTTATCTATGGCTACACCTTC	CASGLGTGDLIYGYTF
TRBD2	TRBJ2-7	-	TRBV7-8	TGTGCCAGCAGCTTCTTCGCCAGCGGGGGAACCTACGAGCAGTACTTC	CASSFFASGGTYEQYF
-	TRBJ2-5	-	TRBV4-1	TGCGCCAGCAGCCGTCAGTACCAAGAGACCCAGTACTTC	CASSRQYQETQYF
-	TRBJ2-1	-	TRBV7-8	TGTGCCAGCAGCTTAGGTCCTGCCAGTACGTACAATGAGCAGTTCTTC	CASSLGPASTYNEQFF
TRBD1	TRBJ1-1	-	TRBV10-2	TGCGCCAGCCGACAGGGGACAGGGGCGGCTTTCTTT	CASRQGTGAAFF
TRBD2	TRBJ2-1	-	TRBV15	TGTGCCACCAGCAGAGATGGTGGGGGGGATTATGAGCAGTTCTTC	CATSRDGGGDYEQFF
-	TRBJ1-2	-	TRBV6-1	TGTGCCAGCAGGCCCCCTCGGGGTCTTGGAGGCTACACCTTC	CASRPPRGLGGYTF
TRBD1	TRBJ1-6	-	TRBV25-1	TGTGCCAGCAGTGAGGGACAGGGGACCCATTCACCCCTCCACTTT	CASSEGQGTHSPLHF
TRBD2	TRBJ2-7	-	TRBV5-4	TGTGCCAGCAGCTTTCGCGGGAGCCCCTACGAGCAGTACTTC	CASSFRGSPYEQYF
TRBD1	TRBJ1-2	-	TRBV2	TGTGCCAGCAGGAGGGGGACAGCTTCTAACTATGGCTACACCTTC	CASRRGTASNYGYTF
-	TRBJ2-1	-	TRBV7-6	TGTGCCAGCAGCTTGTGGGGGGACGCTTCCAGATACAATGAGCAGTTCTTC	CASSLWGDASRYNEQFF
TRBD2	TRBJ2-7	-	TRBV7-6	TGTGCCAGCAGCTCCCGGACTAGCGGGAAGGCCTACGAGCAGTACTTC	CASSSRTSGKAYEQYF
-	TRBJ2-6	-	TRBV5-1	TGCGCCAGCAGCCTTGAGGCAGGGTCTGGGGCCAACGTCCTGACTTTC	CASSLEAGSGANVLTF
-	TRBJ2-5	-	TRBV7-9	TGTGCCAGCAGCTTCGACCAGGGTAGAGAGACCCAGTACTTC	CASSFDQGRETQYF
TRBD2	TRBJ2-1	-	TRBV7-9	TGTGCCAGCAGGAGGTTGCGGGAGAATTACAATGAGCAGTTCTTC	CASRRLRENYNEQFF
-	TRBJ1-2	-	TRBV27	TGTGCCACCGGGGGGTTTGAGGGCTACACCTTC	CATGGFEGYTF
TRBD1	TRBJ2-7	few	TRBV7-6	TGTGCCAGCAGCTTGGGGACAGGAGGATACTACGAGCAGTACTTC	CASSLGTGGYYEQYF
TRBD1	TRBJ1-2	-	TRBV23-1	TGCGCCAGCAGTCCCCTACGGGGACAGGTTCGAAAGAACTATGGCTACACCTTC	CASSPLRGQVRKNYGYTF
TRBD2	TRBJ2-2	-	TRBV5-4	TGTGCCAGCAGCTACGGCGGGAGGGGGCCCGGGGAGCTGTTTTTT	CASSYGGRGPGELFF
TRBD1	TRBJ1-4	-	TRBV7-9	TGTGCCAGCAGCCATGGGACAGCAACTAATGAAAAACTGTTTTTT	CASSHGTATNEKLFF
TRBD1	TRBJ2-5	-	TRBV25-1	TGTGCCAGCAGTGACCTAAGGACAGGACCCCAAGAGACCCAGTACTTC	CASSDLRTGPQETQYF
-	TRBJ2-3	-	TRBV5-1	TGCGCCAGCTCGGGGGGCACAGATACGCAGTATTTT	CASSGGTDTQYF
-	TRBJ2-1	-	TRBV27	TGTGCCTCACTGGGGGCCATGTCTAATGAGCAGTTCTTC	CASLGAMSNEQFF
TRBD1	TRBJ1-1	-	TRBV19	TGTGCCAGTAGATCAATGTGGACAGGGTTCGAACCGAACACTGAAGCTTTCTTT	CASRSMWTGFEPNTEAFF
-	TRBJ2-5	-	TRBV7-9	TGTGCCAGCAGCTCCCGACCGGGACAAGAGACCCAGTACTTC	CASSSRPGQETQYF
TRBD1	TRBJ2-2	-	TRBV13	TGTGCCAGCACCCCGGGACAGGGGGTTTCCGGGGAGCTGTTTTTT	CASTPGQGVSGELFF
-	TRBJ1-5	-	TRBV28	TGTGCCAGCAGTTCGTGGGGGGGGGCCGGCAATCAGCCCCAGCATTTT	CASSSWGGAGNQPQHF
TRBD2	TRBJ2-7	-	TRBV9	TGTGCCAGCAGCTCCACTAGCGGGCCCTACGAGCAGTACTTC	CASSSTSGPYEQYF
-	TRBJ2-7	-	TRBV6-1	TGTGCCAGCAGTGAAGCGGGGGGAACCTACGAGCAGTACTTC	CASSEAGGTYEQYF
TRBD2	TRBJ2-7	-	TRBV19	TGTGCCAGTACCCGCGGGAGGGGGGCCTACGAGCAGTACTTC	CASTRGRGAYEQYF
-	TRBJ1-5	-	TRBV30	TGTGCCTGGAGTGGAAACAGGGATCAGCCCCAGCATTTT	CAWSGNRDQPQHF
TRBD2	TRBJ2-3	-	TRBV4-2	TGTGCCAGCAGCCAAGAAGGGCGGGGGGGCTTAGATACGCAGTATTTT	CASSQEGRGGLDTQYF
-	TRBJ2-2	-	TRBV11-2	TGTGCCAGCAGAAAGCTACGTGAATTCACCGGGGAGCTGTTTTTT	CASRKLREFTGELFF
-	TRBJ2-7	-	TRBV11-2	TGTGCCAGCACCAGTCGACACAGCAGCTACGAGCAGTACTTC	CASTSRHSSYEQYF
-	TRBJ1-1	-	TRBV18	TGTGCCAGCTCCCGACGACAAGAAGACACTGAAGCTTTCTTT	CASSRRQEDTEAFF